This T cell receptor beta chain was sequenced for a study of OX40 agonist ivuxolimab in advanced cancers. Whole-study context: Every 2 weeks, patients received ivuxolimab intravenously, dosed at 0.01 to 10 mg/kg. Of mixed ages from about 23 to 90 and averaging roughly 66 years, the group was almost 85% male.

Sequencing was performed with immunoSEQ multiplex PCR; in TCRdb, only in-frame clones are kept and a portion is missing. The data show tens of thousands of clones, with 80% to 90% seen just once and 0.2% to 0.3% held by the top ten. V lost 1 base, J lost 3 bases, and 4 bases lay in between. Germline CDR1 and CDR2: LGHNT and FRNRAP. CDR3 length equals 12 residues. This clone has only a few counts. Its antigen is not known. Overall study results and limits: Expansion of clones was among the lowest in partial responders at 0.1-3.0 mg/kg.

It was autoimmune disease history or systemic immunosuppression that excluded patients. The V gene is TRBV12-5, the J gene TRBJ2-7; D remains ambiguous. Source: CD4+ or CD8+ T cells sorted from blood, taken in a trial of the OX40 agonist ivuxolimab. The receptor was derived from an adult with an advanced solid tumor such as melanoma, head and neck, liver or kidney cancer. The CDR3 spells CASGLDHYEQYF. In DNA form, the CDR3 reads TGTGCTAGTGGTTTGGATCACTACGAGCAGTACTTC.